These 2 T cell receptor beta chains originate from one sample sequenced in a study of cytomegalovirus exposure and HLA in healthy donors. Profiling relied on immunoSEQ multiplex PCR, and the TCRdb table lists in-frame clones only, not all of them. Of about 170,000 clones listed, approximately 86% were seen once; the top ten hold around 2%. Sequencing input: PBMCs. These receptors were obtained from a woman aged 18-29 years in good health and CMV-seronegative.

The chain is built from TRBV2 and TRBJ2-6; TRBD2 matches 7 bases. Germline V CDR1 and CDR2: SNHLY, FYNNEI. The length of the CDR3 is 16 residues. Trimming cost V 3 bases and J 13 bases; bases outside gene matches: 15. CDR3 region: CASSDQIGGLSKVLTF. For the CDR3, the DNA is TGTGCCAGCAGTGATCAAATTGGGGGACTATCAAAGGTCCTGACTTTC.

CDR3 protein: CASSLRGLGESGELFF. CDR3 bases: TGTGCCAGCAGCTTACGAGGTCTAGGAGAAAGCGGGGAGCTGTTTTTT. The J gene is TRBJ2-2, the V gene TRBV7-3; D unresolved. The CDR3 has 16 amino acids. V dropped 2 bases and J dropped 7 bases, with 17 bases sitting between them. Germline V gene lookup returns CDR1 SGHTA and CDR2 FQGTGA.